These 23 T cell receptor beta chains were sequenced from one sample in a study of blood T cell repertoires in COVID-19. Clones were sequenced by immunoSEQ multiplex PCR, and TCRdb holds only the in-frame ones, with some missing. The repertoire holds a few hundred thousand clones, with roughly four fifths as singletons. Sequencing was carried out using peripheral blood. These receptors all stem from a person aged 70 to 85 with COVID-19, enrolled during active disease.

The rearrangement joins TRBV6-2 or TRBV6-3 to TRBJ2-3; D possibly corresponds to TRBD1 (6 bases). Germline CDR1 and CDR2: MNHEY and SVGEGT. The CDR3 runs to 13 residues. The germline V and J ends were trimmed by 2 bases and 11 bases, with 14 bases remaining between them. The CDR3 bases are TGTGCCAGCAGTTACGGAGGACAGTCAGTGCAGTATTTT. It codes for CASSYGGQSVQYF.

The CDR3 loop reads CASSLRGNTEAFF. The CDR3 bases are TGTGCCAGCAGCTTACGGGGGAACACTGAAGCTTTCTTT. V is TRBV7-2 and J is TRBJ1-1; D is ambiguous. This CDR3 region has 13 residues. The germline V gene encodes CDR1 SGHTA and CDR2 FQGNSA. Trimming stripped 2 bases from V and 1 base from J, with 5 bases between.

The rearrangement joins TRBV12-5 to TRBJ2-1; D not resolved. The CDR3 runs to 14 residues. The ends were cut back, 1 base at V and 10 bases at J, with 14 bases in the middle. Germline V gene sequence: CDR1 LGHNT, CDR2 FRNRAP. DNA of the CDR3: TGTGCTAGTGGTTTGGGTTTGTCTGGAGACGAGCAGTTCTTC. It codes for CASGLGLSGDEQFF.

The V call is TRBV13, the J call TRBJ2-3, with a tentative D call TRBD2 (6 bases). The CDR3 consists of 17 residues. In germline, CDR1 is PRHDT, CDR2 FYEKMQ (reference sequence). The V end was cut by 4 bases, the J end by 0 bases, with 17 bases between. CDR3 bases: TGTGCCAGCAGCTCACCGGCGGGCGGGGCAAGCACAGATACGCAGTATTTT. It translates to CASSSPAGGASTDTQYF.

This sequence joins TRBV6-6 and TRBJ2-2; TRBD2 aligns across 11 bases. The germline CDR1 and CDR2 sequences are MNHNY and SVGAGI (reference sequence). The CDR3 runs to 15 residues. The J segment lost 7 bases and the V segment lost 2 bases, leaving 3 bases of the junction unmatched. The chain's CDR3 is CASSYGLAGGGELFF. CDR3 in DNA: TGTGCCAGCAGTTACGGACTAGCGGGCGGCGGGGAGCTGTTTTTT.

The CDR3: CASSPGQGTEAFF. CDR3 bases: TGTGCCAGCAGCCCTGGACAGGGCACTGAAGCTTTCTTT. The chain is built from TRBV7-2 and TRBJ1-1; 8 positions agree with TRBD1. The CDR3 runs to 13 residues. The germline gives CDR1 SGHTA, CDR2 FQGNSA. The junction had 3 bases not matched to a gene; V was cut back by 5 bases and J by 4 bases.

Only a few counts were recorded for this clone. CDR3 bases: TGTGCCAGCAGCTTAGCGGGACAGGGGCGGTCACCCCTCCACTTT. Protein sequence: CASSLAGQGRSPLHF. The chain combines TRBV7-2 with TRBJ1-6; TRBD1 matches 10 bases. Germline V gene lookup returns CDR1 SGHTA and CDR2 FQGNSA. The CDR3 totals 15 residues. V lost 0 bases, J lost 10 bases, and 3 bases stayed unmatched.

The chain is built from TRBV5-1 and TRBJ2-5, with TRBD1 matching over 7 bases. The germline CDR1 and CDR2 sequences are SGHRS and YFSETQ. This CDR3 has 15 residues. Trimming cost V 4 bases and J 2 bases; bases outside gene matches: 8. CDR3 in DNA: TGCGCCAGCAGCCAAGGGACAGTTATACAAGAGACCCAGTACTTC. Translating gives CASSQGTVIQETQYF.

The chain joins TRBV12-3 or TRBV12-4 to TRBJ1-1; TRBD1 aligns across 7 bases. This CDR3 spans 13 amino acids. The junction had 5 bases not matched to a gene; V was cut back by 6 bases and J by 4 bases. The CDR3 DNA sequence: TGTGCCAGCAGACTCCCAGGGGGCACTGAAGCTTTCTTT. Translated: CASRLPGGTEAFF.

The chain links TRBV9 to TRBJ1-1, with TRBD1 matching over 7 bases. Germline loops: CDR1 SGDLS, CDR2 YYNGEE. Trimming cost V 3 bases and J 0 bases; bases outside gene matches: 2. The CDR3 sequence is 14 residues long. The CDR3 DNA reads TGTGCCAGCAGCGGACAGGGATTGAACACTGAAGCTTTCTTT. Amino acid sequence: CASSGQGLNTEAFF.

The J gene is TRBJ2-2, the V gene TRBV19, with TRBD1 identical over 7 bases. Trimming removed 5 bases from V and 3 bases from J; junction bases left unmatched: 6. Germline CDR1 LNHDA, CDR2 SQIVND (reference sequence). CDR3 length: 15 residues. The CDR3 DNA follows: TGTGCCAGTAGTGAAGGGGGCTTTCACACCGGGGAGCTGTTTTTT. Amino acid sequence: CASSEGGFHTGELFF.

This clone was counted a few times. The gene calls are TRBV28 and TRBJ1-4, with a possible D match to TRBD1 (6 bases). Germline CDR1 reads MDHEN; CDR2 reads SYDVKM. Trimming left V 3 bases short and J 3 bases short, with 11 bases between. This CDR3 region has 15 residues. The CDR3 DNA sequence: TGTGCCAGCAGTTTGGCGGGGGGGCCTAATGAAAAACTGTTTTTT. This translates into CASSLAGGPNEKLFF.

Written as DNA, the CDR3 is TGCGCCAGCAGCCAAGATAGGGAGCGGGGGGACACATACAATGAGCAGTTCTTC. Encoded protein: CASSQDRERGDTYNEQFF. This sequence joins TRBV4-1 and TRBJ2-1, with 9 bases lining up with TRBD2. The CDR3 has 18 amino acids. The germline gives CDR1 MGHRA, CDR2 YSYEKL. J lost 4 bases, V lost 0 bases, and 10 bases had no gene match.

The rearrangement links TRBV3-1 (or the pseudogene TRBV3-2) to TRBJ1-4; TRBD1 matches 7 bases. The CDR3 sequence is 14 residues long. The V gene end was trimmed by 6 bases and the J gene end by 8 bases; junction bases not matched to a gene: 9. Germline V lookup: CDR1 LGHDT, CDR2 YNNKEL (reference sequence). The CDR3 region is CASRDRAGGEKLFF. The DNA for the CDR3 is TGTGCCAGCAGAGACAGGGCGGGTGGAGAAAAACTGTTTTTT.

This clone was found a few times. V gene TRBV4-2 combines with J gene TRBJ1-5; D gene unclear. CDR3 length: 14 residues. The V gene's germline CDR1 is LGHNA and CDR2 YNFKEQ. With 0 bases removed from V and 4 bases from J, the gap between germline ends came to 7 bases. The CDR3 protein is CASSQETGNQPQHF. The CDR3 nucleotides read TGTGCCAGCAGCCAAGAAACGGGGAATCAGCCCCAGCATTTT.

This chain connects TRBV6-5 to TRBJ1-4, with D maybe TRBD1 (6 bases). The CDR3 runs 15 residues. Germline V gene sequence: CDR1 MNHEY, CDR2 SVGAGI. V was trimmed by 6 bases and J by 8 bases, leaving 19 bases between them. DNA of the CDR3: TGTGCCAGCAGCGTCGTGGGACACCTTCGCGAAAAACTGTTTTTT. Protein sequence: CASSVVGHLREKLFF.

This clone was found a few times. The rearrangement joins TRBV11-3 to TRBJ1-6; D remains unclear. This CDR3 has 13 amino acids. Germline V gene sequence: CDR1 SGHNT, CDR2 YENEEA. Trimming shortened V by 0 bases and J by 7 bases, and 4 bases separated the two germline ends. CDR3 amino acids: CASSLDENSPLHF. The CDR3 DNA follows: TGTGCCAGCAGCTTAGATGAGAATTCACCCCTCCACTTT.

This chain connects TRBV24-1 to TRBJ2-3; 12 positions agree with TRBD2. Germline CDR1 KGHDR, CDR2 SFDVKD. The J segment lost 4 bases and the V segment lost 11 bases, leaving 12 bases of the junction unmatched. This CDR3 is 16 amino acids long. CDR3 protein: CAISGGLAGQADTQYF. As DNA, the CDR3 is TGTGCCATCAGCGGCGGACTAGCGGGACAAGCAGATACGCAGTATTTT.

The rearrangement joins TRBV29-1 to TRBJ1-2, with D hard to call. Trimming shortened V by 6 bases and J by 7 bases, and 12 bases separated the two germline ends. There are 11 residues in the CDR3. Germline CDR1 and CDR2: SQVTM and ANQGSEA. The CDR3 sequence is CSVEPGIGYTF. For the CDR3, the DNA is TGCAGCGTAGAACCGGGTATTGGCTACACCTTC. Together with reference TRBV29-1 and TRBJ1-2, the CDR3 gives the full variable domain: SAVISQKPSRDICQRGTSLTIQCQVDSQVTMMFWYRQQPGQSLTLIATANQGSEATYESGFVIDKFPISRPNLTFSTLTVSNMSPEDSSIYLCSVEPGIGYTFGSGTRLTVV.

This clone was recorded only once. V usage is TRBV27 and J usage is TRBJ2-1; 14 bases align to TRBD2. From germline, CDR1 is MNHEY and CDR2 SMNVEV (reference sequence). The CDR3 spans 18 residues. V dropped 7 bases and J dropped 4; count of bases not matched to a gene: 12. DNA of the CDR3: TGTGCCAGCACCCCCGGACTAGCGGGAGGACTGAAGTACAATGAGCAGTTCTTC. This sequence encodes CASTPGLAGGLKYNEQFF.

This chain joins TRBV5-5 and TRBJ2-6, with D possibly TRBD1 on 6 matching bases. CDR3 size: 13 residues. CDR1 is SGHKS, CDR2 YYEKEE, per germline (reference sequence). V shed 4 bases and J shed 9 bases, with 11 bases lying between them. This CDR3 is CASSPGTNNVLTF. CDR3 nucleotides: TGTGCCAGCAGCCCGGGGACAAACAACGTCCTGACTTTC.

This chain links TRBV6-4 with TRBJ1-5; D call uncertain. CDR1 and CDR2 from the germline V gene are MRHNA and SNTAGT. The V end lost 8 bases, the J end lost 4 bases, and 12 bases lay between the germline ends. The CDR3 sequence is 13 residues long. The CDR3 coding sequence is TGTGCCAGCTCGGAGTCGTGGAATCAGCCCCAGCATTTT. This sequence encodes CASSESWNQPQHF.

CDR3 bases: TGTGCCAGTAGTATGCCCGGGAGCGGCACAGATACGCAGTATTTT. Translating it yields CASSMPGSGTDTQYF. J is TRBJ2-3 and V is TRBV19; TRBD2 might be the D (6 bases). Trimming pared 3 bases from V and 1 base from J, leaving 11 bases between. CDR1 and CDR2 (germline): LNHDA, SQIVND (reference sequence). The length of the CDR3 is 15 residues.